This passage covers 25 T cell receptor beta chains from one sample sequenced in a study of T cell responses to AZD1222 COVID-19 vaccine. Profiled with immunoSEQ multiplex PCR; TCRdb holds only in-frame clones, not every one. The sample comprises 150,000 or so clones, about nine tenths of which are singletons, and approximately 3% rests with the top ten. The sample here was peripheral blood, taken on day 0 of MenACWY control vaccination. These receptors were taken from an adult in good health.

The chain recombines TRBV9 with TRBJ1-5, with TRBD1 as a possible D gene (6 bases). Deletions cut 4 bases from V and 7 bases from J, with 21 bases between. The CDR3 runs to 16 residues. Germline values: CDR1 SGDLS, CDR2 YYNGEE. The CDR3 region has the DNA TGTGCCAGCAGCCCGTGCGGGGCAGGGGCAGGACAGCCCCAGCATTTT. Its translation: CASSPCGAGAGQPQHF.

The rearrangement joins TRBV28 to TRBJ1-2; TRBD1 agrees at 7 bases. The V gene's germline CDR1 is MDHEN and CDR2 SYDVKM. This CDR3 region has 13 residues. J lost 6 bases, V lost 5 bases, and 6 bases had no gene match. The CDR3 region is CASSTQGGNGYTF. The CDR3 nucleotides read TGTGCCAGCAGTACCCAGGGGGGGAATGGCTACACCTTC.

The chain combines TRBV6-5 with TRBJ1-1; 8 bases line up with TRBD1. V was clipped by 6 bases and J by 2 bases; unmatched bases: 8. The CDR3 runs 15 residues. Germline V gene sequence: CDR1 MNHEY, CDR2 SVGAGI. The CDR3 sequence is CASRGRDRTNTEAFF. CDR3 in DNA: TGTGCCAGCAGAGGACGGGACAGGACCAACACTGAAGCTTTCTTT.

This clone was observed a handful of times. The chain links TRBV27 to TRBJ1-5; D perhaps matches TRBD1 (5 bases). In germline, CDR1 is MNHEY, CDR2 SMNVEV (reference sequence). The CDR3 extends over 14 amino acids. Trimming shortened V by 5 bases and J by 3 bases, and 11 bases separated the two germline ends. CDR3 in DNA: TGTGCCAGCAGTCTGACAGTATTCAATCAGCCCCAGCATTTT. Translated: CASSLTVFNQPQHF.

This CDR3 is CASSQNGQGSAGYTF. Here the CDR3 DNA reads TGCGCCAGCAGCCAGAACGGACAGGGGAGCGCTGGCTACACCTTC. The J gene is TRBJ1-2, the V gene TRBV5-1, with 9 bases fitting TRBD1. The CDR3 runs 15 residues. V lost 4 bases to trimming and J lost 7 bases; unmatched junction nucleotides: 11. Germline V gene sequence: CDR1 SGHRS, CDR2 YFSETQ.

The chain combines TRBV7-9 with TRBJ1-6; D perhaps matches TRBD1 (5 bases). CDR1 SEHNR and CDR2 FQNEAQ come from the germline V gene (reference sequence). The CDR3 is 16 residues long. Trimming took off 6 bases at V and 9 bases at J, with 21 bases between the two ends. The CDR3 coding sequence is TGTGCCAGCAGACAAAAGGTGGGGCAGTCGGCTTCACCCCTCCACTTT. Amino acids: CASRQKVGQSASPLHF.

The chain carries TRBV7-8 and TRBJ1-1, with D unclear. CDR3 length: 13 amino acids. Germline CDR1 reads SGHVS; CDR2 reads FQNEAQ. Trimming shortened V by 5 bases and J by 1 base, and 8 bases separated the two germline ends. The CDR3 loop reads CASSRLQNTEAFF. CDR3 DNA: TGTGCCAGCAGCCGGCTACAGAACACTGAAGCTTTCTTT.

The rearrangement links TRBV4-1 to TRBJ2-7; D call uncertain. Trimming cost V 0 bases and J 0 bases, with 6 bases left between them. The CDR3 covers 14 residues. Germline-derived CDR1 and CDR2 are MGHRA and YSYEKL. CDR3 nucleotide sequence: TGCGCCAGCAGCCAAGAACGACTCTCCTACGAGCAGTACTTC. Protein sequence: CASSQERLSYEQYF.

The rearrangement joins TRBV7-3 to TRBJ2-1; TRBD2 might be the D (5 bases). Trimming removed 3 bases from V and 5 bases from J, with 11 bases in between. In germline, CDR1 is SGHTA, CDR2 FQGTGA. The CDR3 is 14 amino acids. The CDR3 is CASSFGSGNNEQFF. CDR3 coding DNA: TGTGCCAGCAGCTTCGGAAGCGGTAACAATGAGCAGTTCTTC.

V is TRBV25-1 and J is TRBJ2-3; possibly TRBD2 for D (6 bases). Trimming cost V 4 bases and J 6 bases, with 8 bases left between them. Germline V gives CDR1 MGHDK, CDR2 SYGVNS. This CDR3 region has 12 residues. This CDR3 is CASSAGGDTQYF. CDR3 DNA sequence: TGTGCCAGCAGTGCCGGAGGGGATACGCAGTATTTT. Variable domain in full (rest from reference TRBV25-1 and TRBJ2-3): EADIYQTPRYLVIGTGKKITLECSQTMGHDKMYWYQQDPGMELHLIHYSYGVNSTEKGDLSSESTVSRIRTEHFPLTLESARPSHTSQYLCASSAGGDTQYFGPGTRLTVL.

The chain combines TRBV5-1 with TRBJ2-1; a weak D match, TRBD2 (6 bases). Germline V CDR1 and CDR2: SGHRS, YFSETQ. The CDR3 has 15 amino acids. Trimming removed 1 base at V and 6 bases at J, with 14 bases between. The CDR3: CASSLMAGAGNEQFF. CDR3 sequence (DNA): TGCGCCAGCAGCTTGATGGCAGGAGCGGGCAATGAGCAGTTCTTC.

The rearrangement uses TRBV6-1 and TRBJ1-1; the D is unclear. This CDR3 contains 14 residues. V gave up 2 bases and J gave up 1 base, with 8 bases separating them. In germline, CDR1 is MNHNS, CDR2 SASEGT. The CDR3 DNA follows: TGTGCCAGCAGTGAACCGGGAACGAACACTGAAGCTTTCTTT. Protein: CASSEPGTNTEAFF.

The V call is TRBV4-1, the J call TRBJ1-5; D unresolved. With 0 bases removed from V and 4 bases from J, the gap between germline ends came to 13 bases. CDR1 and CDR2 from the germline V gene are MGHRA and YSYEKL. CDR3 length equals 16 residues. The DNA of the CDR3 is TGCGCCAGCAGCCAAGATAGTCCCCTAGGAAATCAGCCCCAGCATTTT. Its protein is CASSQDSPLGNQPQHF.

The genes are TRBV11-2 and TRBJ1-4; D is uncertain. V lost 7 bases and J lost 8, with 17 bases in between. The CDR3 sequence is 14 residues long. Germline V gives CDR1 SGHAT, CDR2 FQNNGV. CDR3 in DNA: TGTGCCAGCACAAAGTCGGCCCAAGGGGAAAAACTGTTTTTT. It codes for CASTKSAQGEKLFF.

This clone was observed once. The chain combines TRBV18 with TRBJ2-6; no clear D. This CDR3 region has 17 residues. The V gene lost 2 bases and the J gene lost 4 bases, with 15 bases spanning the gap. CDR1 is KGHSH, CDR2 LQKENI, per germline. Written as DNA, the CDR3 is TGTGCCAGCTCACCAATCGTTAGTCGAGCAGGGGCCAACGTCCTGACTTTC. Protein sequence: CASSPIVSRAGANVLTF.

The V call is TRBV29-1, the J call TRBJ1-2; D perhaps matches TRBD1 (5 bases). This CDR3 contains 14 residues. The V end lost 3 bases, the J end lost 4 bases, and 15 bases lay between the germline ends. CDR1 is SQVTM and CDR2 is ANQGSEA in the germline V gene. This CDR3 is CSVDGLRQGYGYTF. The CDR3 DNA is TGCAGCGTTGATGGGTTGCGGCAGGGCTATGGCTACACCTTC.

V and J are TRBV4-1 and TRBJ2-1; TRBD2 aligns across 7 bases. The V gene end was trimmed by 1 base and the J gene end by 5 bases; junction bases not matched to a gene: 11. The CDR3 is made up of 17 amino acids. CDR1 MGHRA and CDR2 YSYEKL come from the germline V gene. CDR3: CASSQVASGAPHNEQFF. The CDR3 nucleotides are TGCGCCAGCAGCCAAGTCGCTAGCGGCGCGCCCCACAATGAGCAGTTCTTC.

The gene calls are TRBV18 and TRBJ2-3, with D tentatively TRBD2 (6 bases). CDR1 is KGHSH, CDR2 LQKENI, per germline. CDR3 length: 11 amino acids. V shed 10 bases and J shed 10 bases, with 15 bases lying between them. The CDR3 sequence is CATMNRDSQYF. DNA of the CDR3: TGTGCCACGATGAACCGGGACTCGCAGTATTTT.

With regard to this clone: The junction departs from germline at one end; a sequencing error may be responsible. The CDR3 is CASSSYFGQNTEAFF. In DNA form, the CDR3 reads TGCGCCAGCAGCTCTTACTTTGGACAGAACACCGAAGCTTTCTTT. The chain links TRBV5-1 to TRBJ1-1, with a tentative D call TRBD1 (6 bases). The CDR3 loop spans 15 amino acids. Germline V gene sequence: CDR1 SGHRS, CDR2 YFSETQ.

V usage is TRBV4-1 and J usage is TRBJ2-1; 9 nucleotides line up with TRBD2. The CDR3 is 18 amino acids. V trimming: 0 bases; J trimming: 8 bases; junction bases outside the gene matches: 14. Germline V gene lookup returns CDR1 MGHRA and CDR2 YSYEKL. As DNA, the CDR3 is TGCGCCAGCAGCCAAGAAATAGCTGCGGGAGGGCCCTCCGATGAGCAGTTCTTC. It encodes CASSQEIAAGGPSDEQFF.

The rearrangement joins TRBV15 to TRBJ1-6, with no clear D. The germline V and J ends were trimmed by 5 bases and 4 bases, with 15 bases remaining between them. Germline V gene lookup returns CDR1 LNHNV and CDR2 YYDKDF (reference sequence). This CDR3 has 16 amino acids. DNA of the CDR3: TGTGCCACCAGCGGTGGCGGGAGGCTGTATAATTCACCCCTCCACTTT. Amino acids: CATSGGGRLYNSPLHF.

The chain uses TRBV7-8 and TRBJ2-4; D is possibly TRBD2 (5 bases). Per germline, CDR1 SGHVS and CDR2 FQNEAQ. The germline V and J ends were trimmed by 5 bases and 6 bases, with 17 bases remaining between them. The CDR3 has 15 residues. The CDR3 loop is CASSPLWAGSNIQYF. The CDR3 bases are TGTGCCAGCAGCCCTCTTTGGGCGGGCTCAAACATTCAGTACTTC.

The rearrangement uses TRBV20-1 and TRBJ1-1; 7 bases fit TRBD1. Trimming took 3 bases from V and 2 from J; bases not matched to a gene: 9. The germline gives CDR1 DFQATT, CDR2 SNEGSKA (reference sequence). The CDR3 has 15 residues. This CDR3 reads CSASSDRERNTEAFF. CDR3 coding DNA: TGCAGTGCTAGTTCCGACAGGGAAAGAAACACTGAAGCTTTCTTT.

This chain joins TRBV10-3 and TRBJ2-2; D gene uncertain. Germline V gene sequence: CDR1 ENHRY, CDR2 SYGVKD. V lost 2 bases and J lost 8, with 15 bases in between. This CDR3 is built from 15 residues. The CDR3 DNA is TGTGCCATCAGTGAGAGTCTACTGAAGGCGGGGGAGCTGTTTTTT. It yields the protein CAISESLLKAGELFF.

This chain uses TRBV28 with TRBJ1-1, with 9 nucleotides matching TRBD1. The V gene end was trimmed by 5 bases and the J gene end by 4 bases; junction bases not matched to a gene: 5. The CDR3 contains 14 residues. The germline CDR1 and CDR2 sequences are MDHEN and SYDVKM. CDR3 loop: CASSHRGRVTEAFF. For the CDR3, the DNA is TGTGCCAGCAGTCACAGGGGGCGGGTCACTGAAGCTTTCTTT. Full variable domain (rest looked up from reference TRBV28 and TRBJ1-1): DVKVTQSSRYLVKRTGEKVFLECVQDMDHENMFWYRQDPGLGLRLIYFSYDVKMKEKGDIPEGYSVSREKKERFSLILESASTNQTSMYLCASSHRGRVTEAFFGQGTRLTVV.